This T cell receptor (beta chain) was retrieved from a study of human T cells and chemical hapten exposure. In the study overall: During the roughly 24-week study period, patients had diphenylcyclopropenone applied to the scalp every week.

This clonotype was recorded a few times. Time point given: patch test 3, about 24 weeks after DPC sensitization. Treatment denoted: therapeutic diphenylcyclopropenone sensitization with weekly scalp DPC. Unmatched junction bases numbered 2, after V lost 3 bases and J lost 5 bases. The CDR3 has 13 amino acids. Separate cDNA molecules received unique molecular identifiers, which the library attached to them. Each CDR3 protein gets one entry after TCRdb re-called the RACE reads with MiXCR. The sample carries over 75,000 distinct CDR3 sequences, approximately 10% recorded once. This clonotype was obtained from a woman under 40 with alopecia areata. Some clones in this sample may be carry-over from other donors' samples. This material consisted of whole blood, taken in connection with sensitization to the hapten diphenylcyclopropenone (DPC). The chain is built from TRBV12-3 or TRBV12-4 and TRBJ2-7; 9 bases match TRBD2. CDR3 residues: CASSFSGSHEQYF. CDR3 sequence (DNA): TGTGCCAGCAGTTTTAGCGGGAGCCACGAGCAGTACTTC.